These 13 T cell receptor beta chains were sequenced from one sample in a study of cytomegalovirus exposure and HLA in healthy donors. PCR amplification relied on 60 Vbeta primers (plus 13 Jbeta primers). The protocol was immunoSEQ multiplex PCR, while the TCRdb copy is restricted to in-frame clones and leaves out a portion. The table lists around 100,000 clones, approximately 75% of them singletons, with less than 2% in the top ten. The sequenced sample consisted of PBMCs. The receptors derive from a woman between 40 and 55 years old in good health and CMV-seronegative.

As to this clone: Other DNA sequences in the sample encode the same CDR3. This chain's CDR3 is CASSSKRLAETQYF. The DNA for the CDR3 is TGTGCCAGTAGTTCAAAGCGGCTAGCAGAGACCCAGTACTTC. The genes are TRBV7-2 and TRBJ2-5; weak D call: TRBD2 (5 bases). Germline CDR1 is SGHTA and CDR2 is FQGNSA. The CDR3 spans 14 residues. Trimming took 9 bases from V and 4 from J, leaving 18 bases between them. The full variable domain, its missing parts supplied by reference TRBV7-2 and TRBJ2-5, is GAGVSQSPSNKVTEKGKDVELRCDPISGHTALYWYRQSLGQGLEFLIYFQGNSAPDKSGLPSDRFSAERTGGSVSTLTIQRTQQEDSAVYLCASSSKRLAETQYFGPGTRLLVL.

This clone was found once. The J gene is TRBJ2-5, the V gene TRBV15; the match to TRBD1 covers 7 bases. J lost 3 bases, V lost 5 bases, and 3 bases had no gene match. Germline-derived CDR1 and CDR2 are LNHNV and YYDKDF (reference sequence). The CDR3 consists of 13 residues. This chain's CDR3 is CATSLGGEETQYF. CDR3 nucleotide sequence: TGTGCCACCAGCCTAGGGGGCGAAGAGACCCAGTACTTC.

The J gene is TRBJ2-7, the V gene TRBV7-3, with no clear D. CDR3 size: 14 residues. The V gene lost 2 bases and the J gene lost 2 bases, with 10 bases spanning the gap. In germline, CDR1 is SGHTA, CDR2 FQGTGA. The CDR3 reads CASSLEASAYEQYF. CDR3 sequence (DNA): TGTGCCAGCAGCTTAGAGGCCAGCGCCTACGAGCAGTACTTC. The full variable domain, in which reference TRBV7-3 and TRBJ2-7 provide the parts outside the CDR3, is GAGVSQTPSNKVTEKGKYVELRCDPISGHTALYWYRQSLGQGPEFLIYFQGTGAADDSGLPNDRFFAVRPEGSVSTLKIQRTERGDSAVYLCASSLEASAYEQYFGPGTRLTVT.

This sequence joins TRBV27 and TRBJ2-7, with 8 nucleotides matching TRBD2. From germline, CDR1 is MNHEY and CDR2 SMNVEV (reference sequence). The V segment lost 6 bases and the J segment 4 bases; nucleotides outside the gene matches: 8. The CDR3 runs to 14 residues. The CDR3 spells CASRLSTGGYEQYF. The DNA of the CDR3 is TGTGCCAGCAGGCTAAGCACGGGGGGGTACGAGCAGTACTTC.

As concerns this clone: Other DNA sequences within the sample encode an identical CDR3. The chain has TRBV9 and TRBJ1-6, with TRBD1 as a possible D gene (6 bases). This CDR3 comprises 16 residues. The germline V gene has CDR1 SGDLS and CDR2 YYNGEE. V dropped 4 bases and J dropped 1 base, with 12 bases sitting between them. The CDR3 spells CASSPSRGSYNSPLHF. CDR3 in DNA: TGTGCCAGCAGCCCCTCCAGGGGTTCCTATAATTCACCCCTCCACTTT.

This chain links TRBV29-1 with TRBJ1-2; no reliable D call. The V gene's germline CDR1 is SQVTM and CDR2 ANQGSEA. V lost 2 bases, J lost 2 bases, and 6 bases lay in between. The CDR3 covers 12 residues. The CDR3 region is CSVEPGNYGYTF. DNA of the CDR3: TGCAGCGTTGAACCGGGGAACTATGGCTACACCTTC.

This chain connects TRBV4-2 to TRBJ2-2, with 7 bases matching TRBD2. Trimming at V came to 1 base and at J to 4 bases, leaving 6 bases not matched to a gene. The CDR3 totals 16 residues. Germline V gives CDR1 LGHNA, CDR2 YNFKEQ. CDR3: CASSQVRGESTGELFF. The CDR3 DNA is TGTGCCAGCAGCCAAGTTCGGGGGGAGAGCACCGGGGAGCTGTTTTTT.

The chain links TRBV6-1 to TRBJ2-7; D is possibly TRBD2 (6 bases). Trimming removed 1 base at V and 3 bases at J, with 13 bases between. The CDR3 consists of 15 residues. Germline CDR1 and CDR2: MNHNS and SASEGT. As DNA, the CDR3 is TGTGCCAGCAGTGAAGAAACCACTAGCTACTACGAGCAGTACTTC. As protein: CASSEETTSYYEQYF.

V and J are TRBV21-1 and TRBJ2-5; the table's D call, TRBD1, was not checked against the DNA. TRBV21-1 is noted as a pseudogene. This CDR3 spans 13 amino acids. For the CDR3, the DNA is TGTGCCAGCAGCGGGACAGCCCAAGAGACCCAGTACTTC. Residues: CASSGTAQETQYF.

V gene TRBV29-1 combines with J gene TRBJ2-1; 8 positions agree with TRBD2. Germline-derived CDR1 and CDR2 are SQVTM and ANQGSEA. This CDR3 contains 14 residues. Germline trimming cut 5 bases from V and 5 bases from J; bases unmatched to any gene: 8. The CDR3 loop reads CSVSKSGSHNEQFF. The CDR3 DNA follows: TGCAGCGTTTCAAAAAGCGGGAGCCACAATGAGCAGTTCTTC.

The genes are TRBV7-9 and TRBJ1-4; D not resolved. The V gene lost 4 bases and the J gene lost 7 bases, with 13 bases spanning the gap. This CDR3 spans 14 amino acids. Germline CDR1 is SEHNR and CDR2 is FQNEAQ (reference sequence). The CDR3 sequence: CASSSGGGREKLFF. CDR3 coding DNA: TGTGCCAGCAGCTCCGGTGGAGGGCGTGAAAAACTGTTTTTT.

The table lists this clone with a few counts. The rearrangement uses TRBV30 and TRBJ2-3, with TRBD2 identical over 12 bases. CDR1 is GTSNPN, CDR2 SVGIG, per germline (reference sequence). The CDR3 sequence is 17 residues long. Losses at the gene ends were 1 base for V and 0 bases for J; bases not matched to a gene: 5. The DNA for the CDR3 is TGTGCCTGGAGTGAGACTAGCGGGAGCTATAGCACAGATACGCAGTATTTT. As protein: CAWSETSGSYSTDTQYF.

The table lists this clone with a few counts. The chain recombines TRBV5-8 with TRBJ1-4, with TRBD1 as a possible D gene (5 bases). The CDR3 contains 14 residues. Per germline, CDR1 SGHTS and CDR2 YDEGEE. V lost 2 bases and J lost 7, with 12 bases in between. CDR3 amino acids: CASSFQGTGEKLFF. The CDR3 region has the DNA TGTGCCAGCAGCTTTCAGGGTACCGGTGAAAAACTGTTTTTT.